A single sample gave rise to the 18 T cell receptor beta chains below, sequenced in a study of blood T cells in healthy people across ages. With a J-beta primer mix and a sample-barcoded 5' primer, a second PCR ran 7 to 11 cycles. In TCRdb, the 5' RACE reads were re-called with MiXCR into one record per CDR3 protein. The sample consists of about a million distinct CDR3 sequences, roughly two fifths of them appearing once. Sequencing was carried out using blood. Every receptor here comes from a man in his late teens or twenties in good health.

In the case of this clonotype: Relative to the germline gene, one junction end is altered; a read error may explain this. The chain combines TRBV5-1 with TRBJ2-4; D is undetermined. The J call is in doubt because the DNA end fits TRBJ2-5 better. CDR1 and CDR2 from the germline V gene are SGHRS and YFSETQ. The CDR3 is made up of 13 amino acids. For the CDR3, the DNA is TGCGTCAGCAGCTTGTCTAGTGGGGAGACCCAGTACTTC. It yields the protein CVSSLSSGETQYF.

In its sample, this clonotype was seen a few times. The chain combines TRBV10-3 with TRBJ1-5; D remains unclear. This CDR3 has 13 amino acids. Between the trimmed V and J ends, which lost 0 bases and 6 bases, there was a span of 6 bases. Per the germline V gene, CDR1 is ENHRY and CDR2 is SYGVKD. CDR3 loop: CAISESGSQPQHF. The DNA for the CDR3 is TGTGCCATCAGTGAGTCGGGCTCTCAGCCCCAGCATTTT.

This clonotype was counted between two and nine times. The chain couples TRBV7-2 to TRBJ2-7; D is perhaps TRBD2 (5 bases). Trimming took 0 bases from V and 3 from J, leaving 9 bases between them. CDR3 length equals 14 residues. CDR1 is SGHTA, CDR2 FQGNSA, per germline. The CDR3 nucleotides are TGTGCCAGCAGCTTAGCGCTTGAGGGCTACGAGCAGTACTTC. Its protein product is CASSLALEGYEQYF.

This chain connects TRBV30 to TRBJ2-5; 7 nucleotides agree with TRBD2. CDR3 length equals 14 residues. Germline loops: CDR1 GTSNPN, CDR2 SVGIG (reference sequence). V lost 3 bases and J lost 4; bases outside the gene matches: 8. In DNA form, the CDR3 reads TGTGCCTGGAGCATTGGGGGGGACCGAGAGACCCAGTACTTC. Its protein product is CAWSIGGDRETQYF.

The V gene is TRBV7-3, the J gene TRBJ1-1; weak D call: TRBD1 (6 bases). Trimming cost V 8 bases and J 1 base, with 14 bases left between them. CDR3 length: 14 amino acids. Germline CDR1 is SGHTA and CDR2 is FQGTGA. For the CDR3, the DNA is TGTGCCAGCGGACCGGGACAAGAGAACACTGAAGCTTTCTTT. Residues: CASGPGQENTEAFF.

The table lists this clonotype with a few counts. The V and J genes are TRBV5-1 and TRBJ2-6; possibly TRBD1 for D (5 bases). From germline, CDR1 is SGHRS and CDR2 YFSETQ. V was shortened by 7 bases and J by 1 base, with 15 bases between the two germline ends. This CDR3 is 16 amino acids long. The CDR3, as DNA: TGCGCCAGCGGGGCCTCCACTCATTCTGGGGCCAACGTCCTGACTTTC. Its protein is CASGASTHSGANVLTF.

This chain connects TRBV15 to TRBJ2-3; weak D call: TRBD1 (6 bases). V was shortened by 8 bases and J by 3 bases, with 12 bases between the two germline ends. The CDR3 has 13 residues. Germline CDR1 and CDR2: LNHNV and YYDKDF (reference sequence). The CDR3 reads CATSRGETDTQYF. The CDR3 DNA sequence: TGTGCCACCTCCAGGGGTGAAACAGATACGCAGTATTTT.

The rearrangement links TRBV10-3 to TRBJ2-3, with a weak D call TRBD2 (5 bases). This CDR3 has 13 amino acids. Deletions cut 7 bases from V and 4 bases from J, with 12 bases between. Germline CDR1 ENHRY, CDR2 SYGVKD. The CDR3 is CAIIDWRSDTQYF. The CDR3 region has the DNA TGTGCCATCATAGACTGGAGGTCAGATACGCAGTATTTT.

This clonotype was detected a few times. The chain couples TRBV6-5 to TRBJ1-6; 9 bases match TRBD1. The V segment lost 4 bases and the J segment 8 bases; nucleotides outside the gene matches: 6. Germline lookup yields CDR1 MNHEY and CDR2 SVGAGI. This CDR3 comprises 15 residues. CDR3 sequence: CASSSDRGLDSPLHF. CDR3 bases: TGTGCCAGCAGTTCCGACAGGGGGTTGGATTCACCCCTCCACTTT.

The chain couples TRBV2 to TRBJ1-2; perhaps TRBD1 as D (5 bases). CDR1 and CDR2 from the germline V gene are SNHLY and FYNNEI. Trimming removed 6 bases from V and 4 bases from J, with 18 bases in between. The CDR3 runs to 15 residues. Here the CDR3 DNA reads TGTGCCAGCAGCCTAAACCCAGGGATCGGCTATGGCTACACCTTC. Amino acids: CASSLNPGIGYGYTF. Supplemented by reference TRBV2 and TRBJ1-2, the full variable domain reads EPEVTQTPSHQVTQMGQEVILRCVPISNHLYFYWYRQILGQKVEFLVSFYNNEISEKSEIFDDQFSVERPDGSNFTLKIRSTKLEDSAMYFCASSLNPGIGYGYTFGSGTRLTVV.

J is TRBJ2-5 and V is TRBV9, with a possible D match to TRBD2 (7 bases). Germline CDR1 SGDLS, CDR2 YYNGEE. This CDR3 has 16 amino acids. V lost 5 bases and J lost 4, with 21 bases in between. The CDR3 bases are TGTGCCAGCAGGCCCGAGTGGGGGCCGGGGGGAGAGACCCAGTACTTC. Protein product: CASRPEWGPGGETQYF.

The chain joins TRBV6-4 to TRBJ1-1; no firm D call. Between the trimmed V and J ends, which lost 5 bases and 1 base, there was a span of 8 bases. Germline lookup yields CDR1 MRHNA and CDR2 SNTAGT. The CDR3 contains 13 residues. The DNA of the CDR3 is TGTGCCAGCAGTTCGGCACGGAACACTGAAGCTTTCTTT. Its translation is CASSSARNTEAFF.

DNA for the CDR3: TGTGCCAGCAGACCCCTAGCTACACTACGCACAGATACGCAGTATTTT. Protein sequence: CASRPLATLRTDTQYF. The chain employs TRBV6-2 or TRBV6-3 and TRBJ2-3; possible D gene TRBD2, 5 bases. Germline CDR1 reads MNHEY; CDR2 reads SVGEGT. The V end lost 6 bases, the J end lost 1 base, and 17 bases lay between the germline ends. This CDR3 has 16 residues.

This clonotype was counted a single time. The junction departs from germline at one end; a sequencing error may be responsible. V is TRBV7-2 and J is TRBJ1-2; unclear D gene. CDR3 length equals 12 residues. Germline CDR1 SGHTA, CDR2 FQGNSA. The CDR3 is CAGSLGRDGYTF. CDR3 coding DNA: TGTGCCGGCAGCTTAGGACGGGATGGCTACACCTTC. Combining the CDR3 with reference TRBV7-2 and TRBJ1-2 gives the whole variable domain GAGVSQSPSNKVTEKGKDVELRCDPISGHTALYWYRQSLGQGLEFLIYFQGNSAPDKSGLPSDRFSAERTGGSVSTLTIQRTQQEDSAVYLCAGSLGRDGYTFGSGTRLTVV.

The chain has TRBV18 and TRBJ1-2; TRBD1 matches at 7 bases. Germline V gene data show CDR1 as KGHSH and CDR2 as LQKENI. V was clipped by 2 bases and J by 6 bases; unmatched bases: 9. This CDR3 spans 15 amino acids. The chain's CDR3 is CASSPNPTGPHGYTF. The DNA of the CDR3 is TGTGCCAGCTCACCAAATCCGACAGGGCCCCATGGCTACACCTTC.

The chain carries TRBV7-2 and TRBJ2-1; tentative D call: TRBD2 (5 bases). The germline CDR1 and CDR2 sequences are SGHTA and FQGNSA. V lost 3 bases, J lost 1 base, and 16 bases lay in between. The CDR3 spans 17 residues. The CDR3 bases are TGTGCCAGCAGCTTTTTCGCGGGTCCACTTTCCTACAATGAGCAGTTCTTC. Residues: CASSFFAGPLSYNEQFF.

The chain carries TRBV9 and TRBJ1-2, with D possibly TRBD1 on 6 matching bases. Trimming cost V 3 bases and J 5 bases, with 26 bases left between them. This CDR3 comprises 18 residues. In germline, CDR1 is SGDLS, CDR2 YYNGEE. CDR3 sequence reads: CASSDHNIDRLLLYGYTF. CDR3 nucleotide sequence: TGTGCCAGCAGCGACCACAACATCGACAGGCTTCTTCTTTATGGCTACACCTTC.

The genes are TRBV12-5 and TRBJ2-5; D may match TRBD1 or TRBD2 (5 bases each). The CDR3 runs to 13 residues. V lost 6 bases and J 4 bases, leaving 12 bases between the germline ends. Germline V CDR1 and CDR2: LGHNT, FRNRAP. The CDR3: CASGPRGGETQYF. The DNA of the CDR3 is TGTGCTAGTGGACCGAGGGGTGGAGAGACCCAGTACTTC.